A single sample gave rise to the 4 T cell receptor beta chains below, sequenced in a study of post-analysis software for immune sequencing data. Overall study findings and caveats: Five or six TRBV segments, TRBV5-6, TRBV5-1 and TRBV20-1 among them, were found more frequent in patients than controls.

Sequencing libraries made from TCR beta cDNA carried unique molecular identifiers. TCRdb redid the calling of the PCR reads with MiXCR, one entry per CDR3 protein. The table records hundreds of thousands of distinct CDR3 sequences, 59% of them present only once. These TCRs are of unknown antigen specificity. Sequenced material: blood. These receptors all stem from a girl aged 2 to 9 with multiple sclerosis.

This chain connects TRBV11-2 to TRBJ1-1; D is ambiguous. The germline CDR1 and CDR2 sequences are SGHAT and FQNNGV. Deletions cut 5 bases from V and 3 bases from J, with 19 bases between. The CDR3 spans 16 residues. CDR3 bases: TGTGCCAGCAGCCCCGGAAGGTGGGCGCAGCACACTGAAGCTTTCTTT. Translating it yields CASSPGRWAQHTEAFF.

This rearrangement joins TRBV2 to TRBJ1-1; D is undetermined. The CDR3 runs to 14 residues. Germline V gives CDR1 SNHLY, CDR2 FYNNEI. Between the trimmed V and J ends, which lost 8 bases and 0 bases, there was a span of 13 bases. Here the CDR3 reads CASGGGILNTEAFF. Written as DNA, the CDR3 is TGTGCCAGCGGTGGAGGGATTCTGAACACTGAAGCTTTCTTT.

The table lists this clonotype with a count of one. This CDR3 is CASSLPGGVNEQFF. The CDR3 DNA is TGCGCCAGCAGCTTGCCAGGAGGGGTCAATGAGCAGTTCTTC. The chain has TRBV5-1 and TRBJ2-1, with D perhaps matching TRBD2 (6 bases). V lost 1 base and J lost 6, with 11 bases in between. Germline CDR1 and CDR2: SGHRS and YFSETQ. The CDR3 is 14 residues long.

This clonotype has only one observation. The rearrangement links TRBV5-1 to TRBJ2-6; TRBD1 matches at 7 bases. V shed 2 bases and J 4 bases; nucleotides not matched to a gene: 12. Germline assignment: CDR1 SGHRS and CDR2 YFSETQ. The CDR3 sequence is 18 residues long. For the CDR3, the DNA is TGCGCCAGCAGCTTACGGAGACAGGGAGCGGACGGGGCCAACGTCCTGACTTTC. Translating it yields CASSLRRQGADGANVLTF.